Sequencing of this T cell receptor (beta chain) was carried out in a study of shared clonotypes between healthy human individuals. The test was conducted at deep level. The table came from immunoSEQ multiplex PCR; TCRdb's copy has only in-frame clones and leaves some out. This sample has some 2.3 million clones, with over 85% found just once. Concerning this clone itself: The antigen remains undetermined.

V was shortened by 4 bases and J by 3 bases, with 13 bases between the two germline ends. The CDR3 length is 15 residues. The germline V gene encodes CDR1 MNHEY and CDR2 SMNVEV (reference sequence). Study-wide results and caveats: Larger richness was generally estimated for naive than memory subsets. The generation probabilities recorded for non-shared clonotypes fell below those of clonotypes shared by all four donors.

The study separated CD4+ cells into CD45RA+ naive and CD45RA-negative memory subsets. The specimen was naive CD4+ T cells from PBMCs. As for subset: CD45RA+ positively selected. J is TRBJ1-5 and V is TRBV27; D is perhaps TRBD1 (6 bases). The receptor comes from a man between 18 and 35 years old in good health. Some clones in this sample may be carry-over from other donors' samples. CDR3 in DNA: TGTGCCAGCAGTTCCCTACAGGGACTCAATCAGCCCCAGCATTTT. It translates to CASSSLQGLNQPQHF.